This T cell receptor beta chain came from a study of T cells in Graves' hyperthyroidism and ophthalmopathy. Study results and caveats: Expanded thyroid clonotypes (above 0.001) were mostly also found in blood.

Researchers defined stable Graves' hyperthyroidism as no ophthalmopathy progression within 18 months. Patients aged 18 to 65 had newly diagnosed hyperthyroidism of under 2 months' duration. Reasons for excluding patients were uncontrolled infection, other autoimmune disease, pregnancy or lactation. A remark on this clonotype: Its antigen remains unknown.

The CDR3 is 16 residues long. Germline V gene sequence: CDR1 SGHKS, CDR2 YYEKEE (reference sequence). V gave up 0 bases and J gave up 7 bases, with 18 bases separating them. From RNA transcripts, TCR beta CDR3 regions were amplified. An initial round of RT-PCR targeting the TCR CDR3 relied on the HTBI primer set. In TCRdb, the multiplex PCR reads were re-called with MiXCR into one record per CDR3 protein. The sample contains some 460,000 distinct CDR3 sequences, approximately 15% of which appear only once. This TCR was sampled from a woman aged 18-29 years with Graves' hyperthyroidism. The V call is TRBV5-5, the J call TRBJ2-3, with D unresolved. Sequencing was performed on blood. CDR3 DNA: TGTGCCAGCAGCTTGGATTCTAGTCTGGGGTTCAATACGCAGTATTTT. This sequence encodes CASSLDSSLGFNTQYF.